The T cell receptor (beta chain) described here comes from a study of T-cell memory formation after mild COVID-19. The overall study: Clusters of TCRs were largely donor specific. Findings and caveats of the study: Clones which contracted sat mainly in CM and EM if CD4+, and in EMRA if CD8+.

TCRdb ran MiXCR on the 5' RACE reads and lists one entry per CDR3 protein. Among approximately 430,000 distinct CDR3 sequences, about a quarter were seen once, and the ten largest hold under 15%. About this clonotype: What it binds is unknown.

The V end was cut by 4 bases, the J end by 4 bases, with 7 bases between. The CDR3 is 11 residues long. The germline CDR1 and CDR2 sequences are SQVTM and ANQGSEA. The specimen sequenced was PBMCs or a T cell subset sorted from them (not recorded which). The chain links TRBV29-1 to TRBJ1-2; no firm D call. This clonotype was obtained from an adult woman who had mild COVID-19 (a few samples of this study predate the infection). Cell type and time point are not known. CDR3 in DNA: TGCAGCGTTGGTCCGGGCTATGGCTACACCTTC. Its translation is CSVGPGYGYTF.